This T cell receptor (beta chain) was sequenced in a study of cytotoxic CD8 clonotypes in ibrutinib-treated CLL. Turning to the study itself: Patients attained approximately 25 partial and 2 complete responses; at median around 67 months, roughly 15 remained remitted while approximately twelve progressed.

Method: immunoSEQ multiplex PCR; TCRdb's copy keeps in-frame clones and lacks some. The sample consists of 250,000 to 350,000 clones, 70% to 80% of them appearing once. Notes on the study in general: Clonality was elevated at ibrutinib response and had returned toward baseline at progression. Clonality at baseline surpassed age-matched healthy donors and tracked circulating CD8+ T-cell counts. There were differences in sampling times between sustained-remission and progressing patients.

From germline, CDR1 is SGHRS and CDR2 YFSETQ. This CDR3 region has 16 residues. V lost 4 bases, J lost 0 bases, and 9 bases stayed unmatched. Comment on this clone: The target antigen is unknown.

The clonotype was recovered from a human donor with chronic lymphocytic leukemia. The source material was PBMCs, sampled at disease progression, from a patient treated with ibrutinib. The rearrangement uses TRBV5-1 and TRBJ1-2; 7 nucleotides align to TRBD1. CDR3: CASSVGAGGPNYGYTF. The DNA of the CDR3 is TGCGCCAGCAGCGTGGGAGCAGGGGGGCCTAACTATGGCTACACCTTC.